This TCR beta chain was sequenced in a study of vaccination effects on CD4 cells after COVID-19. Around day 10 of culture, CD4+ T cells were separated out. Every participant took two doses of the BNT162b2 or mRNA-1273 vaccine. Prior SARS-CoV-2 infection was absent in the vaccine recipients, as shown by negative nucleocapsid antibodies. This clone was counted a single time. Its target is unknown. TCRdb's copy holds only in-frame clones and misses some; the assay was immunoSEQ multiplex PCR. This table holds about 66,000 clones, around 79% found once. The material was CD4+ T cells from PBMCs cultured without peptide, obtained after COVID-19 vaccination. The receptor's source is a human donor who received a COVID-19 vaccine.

The CDR3 bases are TGTGCCAGCAGCCCAAAAGGGAACTCCCAAGAGACCCAGTACTTC. Its translation is CASSPKGNSQETQYF. The V gene is TRBV9, the J gene TRBJ2-5; no definite D call. V was clipped by 4 bases and J by 1 base, with 14 bases between them. This CDR3 is 15 amino acids long. The germline gives CDR1 SGDLS, CDR2 YYNGEE.